These T cell receptor beta chains were read from a single sample in a study of shared clonotypes between healthy human individuals. The table came from immunoSEQ multiplex PCR; TCRdb's copy has only in-frame clones and leaves some out. Seen here are nearly 2 million clones, over 85% observed once, and the top ten hold more than 0.95%. The sample taken for sequencing was naive CD8+ T cells sorted from blood. These receptors came from a man in his late teens or twenties in good health. Both conserved end residues are part of each CDR3. Fields, in order: V gene, J gene, CDR3 protein.

TRBV10-3	TRBJ2-7	CAISTFGTLDSYEQYF
TRBV27	TRBJ2-3	CASSLAPEGTDTQYF
TRBV27	TRBJ2-7	CASSLSEDSYEQYF
TRBV6-5	TRBJ1-2	CASSYSGTPSYGYTF
TRBV27	TRBJ2-7	CASSAGGSDEQYF
TRBV5-4	TRBJ1-5	CASSSRGGYQPQHF
TRBV5-1	TRBJ1-2	CASSSDINYGYTF
TRBV27	TRBJ1-1	CASSLNGGHTEAFF
TRBV6-5	TRBJ2-1	CASSVGSSYNEQFF
TRBV6-5	TRBJ1-1	CASSPIAGTEAFF
TRBV6-1	TRBJ1-6	CASWGRDGNSPLHF
TRBV7-9	TRBJ2-5	CASSPGTGIGETQYF
TRBV27	TRBJ2-7	CASSLGTVSYEQYF
TRBV13	TRBJ2-7	CASSGSGTGTHEQYF
TRBV6-5	TRBJ1-3	CASSYSRGSGNTIYF
TRBV5-6	TRBJ2-7	CASSFSRGALSYEQYF
TRBV5-1	TRBJ2-3	CASSLGTGGSDTQYF
TRBV5-1	TRBJ1-1	CASSLGTEAFF
TRBV6-6	TRBJ1-6	CASSYSGDRDSPLHF